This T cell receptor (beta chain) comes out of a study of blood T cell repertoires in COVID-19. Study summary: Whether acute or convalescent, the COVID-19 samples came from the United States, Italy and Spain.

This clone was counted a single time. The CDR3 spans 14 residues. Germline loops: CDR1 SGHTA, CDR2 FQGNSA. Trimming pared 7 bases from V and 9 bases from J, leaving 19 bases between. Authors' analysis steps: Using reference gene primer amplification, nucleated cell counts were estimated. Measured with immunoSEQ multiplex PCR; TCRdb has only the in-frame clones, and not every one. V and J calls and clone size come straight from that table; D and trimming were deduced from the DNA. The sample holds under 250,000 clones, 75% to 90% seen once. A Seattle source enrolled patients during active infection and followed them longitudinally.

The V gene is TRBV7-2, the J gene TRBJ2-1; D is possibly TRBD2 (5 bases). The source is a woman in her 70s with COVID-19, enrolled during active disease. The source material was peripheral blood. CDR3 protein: CASIVPGSRGEQFF. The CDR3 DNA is TGTGCCAGCATCGTGCCAGGCTCCCGGGGTGAGCAGTTCTTC.